The 9 T cell receptor beta chains in this list originate from one sample, sequenced in a study of blood T cell repertoires in COVID-19. Repertoires were generated with immunoSEQ multiplex PCR, while TCRdb's copy carries only in-frame clones and drops some. This table holds 100,000 or so clones, about four fifths found once. What was sequenced was peripheral blood. The receptors derive from a man older than 75 with acute or convalescent COVID-19.

This clone has only one observation. The chain combines TRBV7-9 with TRBJ2-1; D gene ambiguous. This CDR3 comprises 14 residues. The V and J ends lost 0 bases and 4 bases respectively, with 7 bases between them. The germline V gene has CDR1 SEHNR and CDR2 FQNEAQ (reference sequence). CDR3 loop: CASSLAFFYNEQFF. CDR3 bases: TGTGCCAGCAGCTTAGCGTTCTTTTACAATGAGCAGTTCTTC. Looking up the rest from reference TRBV7-9 and TRBJ2-1 gives the full variable domain: DTGVSQNPRHKITKRGQNVTFRCDPISEHNRLYWYRQTLGQGPEFLTYFQNEAQLEKSRLLSDRFSAERPKGSFSTLEIQRTEQGDSAMYLCASSLAFFYNEQFFGPGTRLTVL.

The J gene is TRBJ1-4, the V gene TRBV27, with D tentatively TRBD1 (5 bases). The V end was cut by 2 bases, the J end by 5 bases, with 15 bases between. There are 16 residues in the CDR3. The germline gives CDR1 MNHEY, CDR2 SMNVEV (reference sequence). The CDR3 DNA reads TGTGCCAGCAGTTTAGGGGCAGGGTATGGAAATGAAAAACTGTTTTTT. It yields the protein CASSLGAGYGNEKLFF.

This clone was detected once. The genes are TRBV10-3 and TRBJ1-5, with TRBD1 as a possible D gene (6 bases). V was shortened by 9 bases and J by 4 bases, with 16 bases between the two germline ends. CDR1 is ENHRY and CDR2 is SYGVKD in the germline V gene. The CDR3 extends over 14 amino acids. CDR3: CAISPGHLNQPQHF. The CDR3 nucleotides read TGTGCCATAAGCCCGGGACATCTTAATCAGCCCCAGCATTTT.

This chain joins TRBV4-3 and TRBJ1-1; D ambiguous. Germline V gene lookup returns CDR1 LGHNA and CDR2 YSLEER. The CDR3 sequence is 15 residues long. V dropped 4 bases and J dropped 3 bases, with 15 bases sitting between them. This CDR3 reads CASSRSPLWDTEAFF. As DNA, the CDR3 is TGCGCCAGCAGCCGTAGCCCCCTTTGGGACACTGAAGCTTTCTTT.

The CDR3 nucleotides read TGCGCCAGCAGCCAGCCGGGACAGGGCCAGCCCCAGCATTTT. Its protein is CASSQPGQGQPQHF. The chain carries TRBV4-1 and TRBJ1-5; 9 nucleotides match TRBD1. This CDR3 contains 14 residues. The germline V gene encodes CDR1 MGHRA and CDR2 YSYEKL. The J segment lost 7 bases and the V segment lost 3 bases, leaving 4 bases of the junction unmatched.

The rearrangement links TRBV5-1 to TRBJ2-2; weak D call: TRBD1 (5 bases). This CDR3 is 16 amino acids long. The germline V and J ends were trimmed by 1 base and 2 bases, with 12 bases remaining between them. Germline loops: CDR1 SGHRS, CDR2 YFSETQ. The CDR3 bases are TGCGCCAGCAGCTTGTTGAGACAGAGAAACACCGGGGAGCTGTTTTTT. Protein product: CASSLLRQRNTGELFF.

The chain is built from TRBV18 and TRBJ2-1, with 8 bases that match TRBD1. V lost 3 bases, J lost 10 bases, and 11 bases stayed unmatched. The CDR3 has 15 residues. Germline CDR1 and CDR2: KGHSH and LQKENI. Written as DNA, the CDR3 is TGTGCCAGCTCACCGGACAGGGTGGGGGTTGGGGAGCAGTTCTTC. This sequence encodes CASSPDRVGVGEQFF.

This chain connects TRBV2 to TRBJ1-1, with TRBD1 identical over 10 bases. This CDR3 region has 14 residues. Trimming cost V 4 bases and J 1 base; bases outside gene matches: 0. Germline V gene lookup returns CDR1 SNHLY and CDR2 FYNNEI. The CDR3 is CASSGDRGNTEAFF. The CDR3 DNA is TGTGCCAGCAGTGGGGACAGGGGGAACACTGAAGCTTTCTTT.

The chain carries TRBV19 and TRBJ2-7; 11 bases fit TRBD2. CDR3 length: 15 residues. Unmatched junction bases numbered 4, after V lost 4 bases and J lost 2 bases. Germline V CDR1 and CDR2: LNHDA, SQIVND (reference sequence). CDR3: CASSTLTSGAYEQYF. The CDR3 region has the DNA TGTGCCAGTAGTACCCTGACTAGCGGGGCCTACGAGCAGTACTTC.